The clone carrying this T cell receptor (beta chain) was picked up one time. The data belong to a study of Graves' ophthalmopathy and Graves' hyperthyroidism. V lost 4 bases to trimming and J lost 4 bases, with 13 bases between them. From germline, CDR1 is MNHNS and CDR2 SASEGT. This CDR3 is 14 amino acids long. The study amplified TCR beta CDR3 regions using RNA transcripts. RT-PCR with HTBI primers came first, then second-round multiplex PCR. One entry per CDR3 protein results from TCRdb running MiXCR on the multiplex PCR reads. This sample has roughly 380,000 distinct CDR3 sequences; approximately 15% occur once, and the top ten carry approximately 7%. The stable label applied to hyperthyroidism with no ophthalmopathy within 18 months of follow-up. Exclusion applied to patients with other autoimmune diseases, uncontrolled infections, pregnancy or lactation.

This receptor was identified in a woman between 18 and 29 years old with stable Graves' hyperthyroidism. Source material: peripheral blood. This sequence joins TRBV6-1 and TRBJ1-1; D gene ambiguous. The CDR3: CASSGIMGGTEAFF. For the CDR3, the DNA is TGTGCCAGCAGTGGCATAATGGGCGGCACTGAAGCTTTCTTT.